This T cell receptor beta chain was observed in a study of response to subunit inactivated influenza vaccine. General observations from the study: Few additional T cells are recruited per seasonal influenza vaccination, authors suggested.

Ten or more counts support this clonotype. Its antigen is unknown. The CDR3 has 16 residues. Deletions cut 0 bases from V and 1 base from J, with 11 bases between. Germline assignment: CDR1 SGHRS and CDR2 YFSETQ. Using its own MiXCR run on the RT-PCR reads, TCRdb lists one record per CDR3 protein. The sample includes more than 250,000 distinct CDR3 sequences, 21% of them seen just once. The sequence derives from a man between 50 and 70 years old who received an inactivated influenza vaccine. This sample comprised PBMCs from blood, obtained approximately 20 months after vaccination. The rearrangement links TRBV5-1 to TRBJ1-5; maybe TRBD1 (5 bases). CDR3 DNA: TGCGCCAGCAGCTTGGGTCTGGGGGGAAGCAATCAGCCCCAGCATTTT. It codes for CASSLGLGGSNQPQHF. The entire variable domain, with the rest obtained from reference TRBV5-1 and TRBJ1-5, is as follows: KAGVTQTPRYLIKTRGQQVTLSCSPISGHRSVSWYQQTPGQGLQFLFEYFSETQRNKGNFPGRFSGRQFSNSRSEMNVSTLELGDSALYLCASSLGLGGSNQPQHFGDGTRLSIL.